The following is a T cell receptor beta chain sequence with its context. The target antigen is unknown. The entirety of the isolated RNA underwent reverse transcription, so expressed TCRB transcripts were sequenced. Repertoires were generated with immunoSEQ multiplex PCR, while TCRdb's copy carries only in-frame clones and drops some. The table shows about half a million clones, with about an eighth occurring only once. The data derive from a study of beta chain features in type 1 diabetes. Study-wide results and caveats: TCRB repertoires of naive, central memory and Treg cells appeared more similar among patients than among healthy donors.

With V trimmed by 7 bases and J by 6 bases, 4 bases remained unmatched. CDR3 length: 12 amino acids. Germline lookup yields CDR1 SNHLY and CDR2 FYNNEI. The origin of this receptor is a woman younger than 30 in good health. The chain links TRBV2 to TRBJ1-1, with 8 nucleotides matching TRBD1. The sequencing input was naive CD4+ T cells from blood. For the CDR3, the DNA is TGTGCCAGCAAGGCAGGGGGCCCTGAAGCTTTCTTT. This gives the protein CASKAGGPEAFF.